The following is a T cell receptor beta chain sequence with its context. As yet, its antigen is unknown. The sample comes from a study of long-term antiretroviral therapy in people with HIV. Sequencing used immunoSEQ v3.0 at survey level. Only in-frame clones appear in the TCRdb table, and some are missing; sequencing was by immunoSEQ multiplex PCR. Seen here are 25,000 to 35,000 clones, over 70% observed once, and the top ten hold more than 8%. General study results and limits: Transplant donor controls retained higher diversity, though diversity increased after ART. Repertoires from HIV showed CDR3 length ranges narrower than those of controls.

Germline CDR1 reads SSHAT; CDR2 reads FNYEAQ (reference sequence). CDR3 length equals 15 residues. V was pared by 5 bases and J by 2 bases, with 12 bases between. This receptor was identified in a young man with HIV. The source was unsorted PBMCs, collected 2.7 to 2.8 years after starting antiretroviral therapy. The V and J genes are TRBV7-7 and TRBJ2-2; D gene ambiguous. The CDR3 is CASSPRSGNTGELFF. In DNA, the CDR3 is TGTGCCAGCAGCCCCCGCTCCGGAAACACCGGGGAGCTGTTTTTT.